Detailed here is one TCR beta chain. What it binds is not known. Other DNA sequences in the same sample also yield this CDR3. PCR was performed using 60 Vbeta and 13 Jbeta primers. The assay was immunoSEQ multiplex PCR, and TCRdb's table has in-frame clones only and misses some. Found here are about 94,000 clones, over 65% of them singletons; the top ten hold 0.7% to 0.85%. Germline-derived CDR1 and CDR2 are SGHRS and YFSETQ. The CDR3 sequence is 14 residues long. The V end lost 0 bases, the J end lost 5 bases, and 11 bases lay between the germline ends. This sample is part of a study of cytomegalovirus exposure and HLA in healthy donors. Study-wide results and caveats: An analysis that was carried out later associated 17,000 or so TCR beta sequences with HLA alleles at 0.05 false discovery rate. Most TCR sequences showed up rarely, but some public TCRs showed up in many donors. High specificity and sensitivity for cytomegalovirus status were reported for the classifier.

The specimen was PBMCs. The chain joins TRBV5-1 to TRBJ1-1, with a tentative D call TRBD1 (5 bases). This receptor was taken from a woman in her sixties or seventies in good health and CMV-seronegative. The CDR3 DNA reads TGCGCCAGCAGCTTGGATGGCAGGGTGACTGAAGCTTTCTTT. The encoded protein is CASSLDGRVTEAFF. Full variable domain (missing parts from reference TRBV5-1 and TRBJ1-1): KAGVTQTPRYLIKTRGQQVTLSCSPISGHRSVSWYQQTPGQGLQFLFEYFSETQRNKGNFPGRFSGRQFSNSRSEMNVSTLELGDSALYLCASSLDGRVTEAFFGQGTRLTVV.